This T cell receptor (beta chain) was captured in a study of tumor-infiltrating lymphocytes in primary liver carcinoma (dated by TCRdb to about 2017). For the wider study: Surgical resection was performed in China between November 2015 and 2016 on about 5 patients with histopathologically diagnosed primary liver carcinoma. The five patients, three men and two women aged 30 to 69 years, had hepatocellular carcinoma (four) or combined HCC and intrahepatic cholangiocarcinoma (one). The five patients had tumors staged T1-T3 N0M0, with maximum diameters ranging from about 4.2 to 10 cm. Each sample produced about 3.65 to 8 million productive TCRbeta reads, and read depth showed no significant difference between tissue types. The study combined TCRbeta repertoire sequencing, expression microarrays and whole-exome sequencing across five regions of each liver tumor, with adjacent normal tissue and blood. A total of 35 or so specimens from 5 patients went through TCRbeta repertoire sequencing, namely 25 tumor regions, 5 adjacent noncancerous liver tissues and 5 peripheral blood samples. Technical replicate repertoires showed high reproducibility, with mean shared-clone rates approximately 0.9 and correlation coefficients above 0.95.

A constant-region primer and ProtoScript II reverse transcriptase were used to reverse-transcribe TCRbeta-specific cDNA from around 480 ng total RNA. TCRbeta libraries were built with three nested multiplex PCR rounds, a slightly modified ARM-PCR procedure. Each of the first two PCR rounds ran for nine to ten cycles and used multiplex TRBV1-TRBV30 forward primers together with a Cbeta reverse primer. Sample barcodes and Illumina adapters were added in a final 25-cycle PCR with Deep VentR polymerase. Before sequencing, amplicons between 200 and 500 bp were purified from gel using a QIAquick gel extraction kit. An Illumina HiSeq 2500 was used to sequence the TCRbeta amplicons, generating 250-bp paired-end reads. In the source study's methods: To recover full CDR3 sequences, reads were quality-trimmed using Trimmomatic v0.33 and paired reads were then merged using FLASH v1.2.11. V, D and J germline segments were assigned to the rearranged TCRbeta sequences using MiGEC v1.2.1b. VDJtools v1.0.0 computed clonotype statistics and Shannon-Wiener diversity indices. To reduce sampling bias, subsequent analyses other than the diversity analysis used only the 250 most abundant clonotypes in each sample. TCRdb cleaned the public reads at Q25 with fastp, built clones with MiXCR and kept in-frame beta chains. Rows are combined by CDR3 protein, so each entry shows the most common genes and DNA. For this entry, the V and J calls and clone size follow TCRdb and not the study's own pipeline. In this sample the table shows about 200,000 distinct CDR3 sequences, approximately 65% of which occur a single time. The ten largest account for roughly 7% of the sample.

CDR1 is given as PRHDT and CDR2 as FYEKMQ, both from the germline V gene (reference sequence). The CDR3 spans 14 residues, from the cysteine through the phenylalanine. Only CDR3 DNA remains: 42 bases, in frame from the first base. Details on this clonotype: It has no known antigen specificity. This may be a read error, as it is one base from a much larger clone.

Blood RNA was extracted from unsorted whole blood using TRIzol reagent, and germline DNA was obtained with the DNeasy Blood & Tissue kit. At the time of sampling, the patients had chronic HBV infection and had not received any treatment. Before surgery, roughly 3.7 milliliters of peripheral blood were collected into K2EDTA tubes. Overall study results and their limits: The top 250 clones made up a significantly larger repertoire fraction in tumors than in blood (p = 0.039). Only the TCR beta chain was sequenced, so true repertoire diversity is likely underestimated because unpaired alpha chains were not captured. Repertoire overlap was found to be higher between tumor regions (mean roughly 36%) than between tumor-adjacent (roughly 17%) or tumor-blood (around 15%) pairs, consistent with antigen-driven expansion. Only a few patients were included in the study, and the authors note that the findings should be validated in a larger study. Comparison of CD4+ and CD8+ T cell repertoires was precluded by the use of bulk unsorted samples.

The TCR comes from a woman aged 55-75 years with primary liver carcinoma and hepatitis B virus infection. Recombination connected TRBV13 to TRBJ2-5; 9 nucleotides in the junction match TRBD2. Sequenced: peripheral blood. Here the CDR3 is given as CACSSGLAEETQYF. Read as DNA, the sequence is TGTGCCTGCAGCTCGGGACTAGCAGAAGAGACCCAGTACTTC.